These 15 T cell receptor beta chains came from one sample sequenced in a study of blood T cells in healthy people across ages. Primed by a sample-barcoded 5' primer and a J-beta primer mix, a second PCR proceeded for 7 to 11 cycles. TCRdb passed the 5' RACE reads through MiXCR, listing each CDR3 protein once. The table records some 710,000 distinct CDR3 sequences, roughly 20% of them present only once. The source material was blood. The source of these receptors is a man between 70 and 80 years old in good health.

This clonotype was found many times. The chain links TRBV7-3 to TRBJ2-1, with 10 bases aligning to TRBD2. The germline V gene has CDR1 SGHTA and CDR2 FQGTGA. The CDR3 contains 16 residues. V was clipped by 1 base and J by 3 bases; unmatched bases: 3. CDR3: CASSLRAGGNYNEQFF. The CDR3 DNA is TGTGCCAGCAGCTTAAGAGCGGGAGGGAACTACAATGAGCAGTTCTTC. Full variable domain (outside the CDR3, taken from reference TRBV7-3 and TRBJ2-1): GAGVSQTPSNKVTEKGKYVELRCDPISGHTALYWYRQSLGQGPEFLIYFQGTGAADDSGLPNDRFFAVRPEGSVSTLKIQRTERGDSAVYLCASSLRAGGNYNEQFFGPGTRLTVL.

The chain combines TRBV28 with TRBJ2-7; 9 bases are a match to TRBD1. The length of the CDR3 is 15 residues. J was trimmed by 5 bases and V by 7 bases; bases with no gene match: 12. Germline values: CDR1 MDHEN, CDR2 SYDVKM. The CDR3 DNA follows: TGTGCCAGCACCCCTCTAGGGGACAGGGTCCACGAGCAGTACTTC. Translating it yields CASTPLGDRVHEQYF. Drawing the rest from reference TRBV28 and TRBJ2-7, the complete variable domain is DVKVTQSSRYLVKRTGEKVFLECVQDMDHENMFWYRQDPGLGLRLIYFSYDVKMKEKGDIPEGYSVSREKKERFSLILESASTNQTSMYLCASTPLGDRVHEQYFGPGTRLTVT.

A few counts support this clonotype. The chain couples TRBV29-1 to TRBJ2-2; 7 bases map to TRBD2. The CDR3 extends over 13 amino acids. CDR1 and CDR2 (germline): SQVTM, ANQGSEA. The junction had 6 bases not matched to a gene; V was cut back by 7 bases and J by 4 bases. CDR3 nucleotides: TGCAGCGGTGGGGGGGGTTTCACCGGGGAGCTGTTTTTT. It specifies CSGGGGFTGELFF.

This clonotype was observed a handful of times. The CDR3: CASSRPGQGWGTEAFF. CDR3 DNA: TGTGCCAGCAGCCGACCCGGACAGGGGTGGGGCACTGAAGCTTTCTTT. The V and J genes are TRBV6-5 and TRBJ1-1; 9 positions match TRBD1. CDR1 and CDR2 (germline): MNHEY, SVGAGI. The V and J ends lost 6 bases and 4 bases, in that order; junction bases with no gene match: 12. This CDR3 comprises 16 residues.

This clonotype was detected many times. The chain couples TRBV10-2 to TRBJ1-3; 7 nucleotides align to TRBD1. Germline V gene data show CDR1 as WSHSY and CDR2 as SAAADI. With V trimmed by 3 bases and J by 3 bases, 8 bases remained unmatched. This CDR3 is 16 amino acids long. CDR3 in amino acids: CASSEPQGSLGNTIYF. DNA for the CDR3: TGCGCCAGCAGTGAACCACAGGGGTCTCTTGGAAACACCATATATTTT.

This clonotype has more than one count but fewer than ten. V gene TRBV20-1 combines with J gene TRBJ2-5, with 9 bases matching TRBD1. The J call is in doubt because the DNA end fits TRBJ2-7 better. CDR3 length equals 15 residues. Germline CDR1 reads DFQATT; CDR2 reads SNEGSKA (reference sequence). CDR3 residues: CSASPTGGHKYEQYF. As DNA, the CDR3 is TGCAGTGCTAGTCCTACAGGGGGCCATAAGTACGAGCAGTACTTC.

About this clonotype itself: The missing conserved phenylalanine or tryptophan at the end of this CDR3 makes a read error likely. The limits of the CDR3 on the DNA are not certain, so only TCRdb's listed CDR3 is given. The chain uses TRBV5-5 and TRBJ1-1; the table's D call TRBD1 went unverified against the DNA. The CDR3 sequence runs 13 residues, both termini included. Germline assignment: CDR1 SGHKS and CDR2 YYEKEE (reference sequence). This chain's CDR3 is CASSPGPMGVVFL.

V gene TRBV5-4 combines with J gene TRBJ2-5; D uncertain. This CDR3 comprises 14 residues. The V end was cut by 4 bases, the J end by 5 bases, with 15 bases between. Germline V gives CDR1 SGHNT, CDR2 YYREEE (reference sequence). The CDR3 region has the DNA TGTGCCAGCAGCCAGACCCGTGGTATGGAGACCCAGTACTTC. Protein product: CASSQTRGMETQYF.

This rearrangement joins TRBV11-2 to TRBJ2-1; D gene ambiguous. The V and J ends lost 5 bases and 9 bases respectively, with 20 bases between them. The CDR3 totals 15 residues. Germline V gene lookup returns CDR1 SGHAT and CDR2 FQNNGV. Here the CDR3 reads CASSQPRASYGEQFF. The CDR3 DNA is TGTGCCAGCAGCCAACCCCGAGCGTCTTACGGTGAGCAGTTCTTC.

V is TRBV2 and J is TRBJ1-3; a weak D match, TRBD1 (5 bases). Germline loops: CDR1 SNHLY, CDR2 FYNNEI. The germline V and J ends were trimmed by 8 bases and 0 bases, with 17 bases remaining between them. The CDR3 contains 16 residues. In DNA form, the CDR3 reads TGTGCCAGCGGGGGGGGACGGAGTATCTCTGGAAACACCATATATTTT. Its protein product is CASGGGRSISGNTIYF.

V gene TRBV3-1 combines with J gene TRBJ1-2, with D uncertain. Germline V gene data show CDR1 as LGHDT and CDR2 as YNNKEL (reference sequence). CDR3 size: 14 residues. The V and J ends lost 0 bases and 1 base respectively, with 6 bases between them. CDR3 nucleotide sequence: TGTGCCAGCAGCCAAGATCGGTTTAACTATGGCTACACCTTC. Amino acid sequence: CASSQDRFNYGYTF. The whole variable domain, filled in from reference TRBV3-1 and TRBJ1-2, reads DTAVSQTPKYLVTQMGNDKSIKCEQNLGHDTMYWYKQDSKKFLKIMFSYNNKELIINETVPNRFSPKSPDKAHLNLHINSLELGDSAVYFCASSQDRFNYGYTFGSGTRLTVV.

The CDR3 here is CARAAKVQAEPFYGYTF. The DNA for the CDR3 is TGTGCCAGGGCGGCCAAGGTACAGGCCGAGCCCTTCTATGGCTACACCTTC. This chain links TRBV6-2 or TRBV6-3 with TRBJ1-2; tentative D call: TRBD1 (5 bases). In germline, CDR1 is MNHEY, CDR2 SVGEGT. The CDR3 loop spans 17 amino acids. Deletions cut 9 bases from V and 4 bases from J, with 27 bases between.

The table lists this clonotype with a few counts. The V and J genes are TRBV2 and TRBJ1-3; D gene uncertain. Deletions cut 6 bases from V and 1 base from J, with 10 bases between. The CDR3 length is 14 residues. Germline CDR1 SNHLY, CDR2 FYNNEI. CDR3 coding DNA: TGTGCCAGCAGCGAGGTGGGGTCTGGAAACACCATATATTTT. Translated, it gives CASSEVGSGNTIYF.

This chain uses TRBV29-1 with TRBJ2-7; 10 bases agree with TRBD1. Germline trimming cut 5 bases from V and 2 bases from J; bases unmatched to any gene: 6. Per germline, CDR1 SQVTM and CDR2 ANQGSEA. The CDR3 covers 14 residues. The DNA for the CDR3 is TGCAGCGTTACGGGACAGGGGAATCCCTACGAGCAGTACTTC. This codes for CSVTGQGNPYEQYF.

This clonotype was found a few times. The chain couples TRBV20-1 to TRBJ2-7; TRBD2 matches at 9 bases. This CDR3 has 18 residues. V trimming: 3 bases; J trimming: 5 bases; junction bases outside the gene matches: 20. CDR1 and CDR2 (germline): DFQATT, SNEGSKA (reference sequence). DNA of the CDR3: TGCAGTGCTAGTCGCGGGCATAACCAAAGAGGGACTAGCAACGAGCAGTACGTC. As protein: CSASRGHNQRGTSNEQYV.